This T cell receptor (beta chain) was identified in a study of T cells in localized non-small cell lung cancer. Study-level results: There was an association of higher blood T cell density with longer overall survival.

The CDR3 is 14 amino acids. Germline V gene data show CDR1 as MDHEN and CDR2 as SYDVKM. Deletions cut 1 base from V and 7 bases from J, with 11 bases between. A remark on this clone: The antigen is unknown.

Sequencing was performed with immunoSEQ multiplex PCR; in TCRdb, only in-frame clones are kept and a portion is missing. The sample holds around 2,800 clones, about 29% seen once. The V call is TRBV28, the J call TRBJ1-5, with D unclear. Sequenced here: lung tumor tissue, sampled before any cancer treatment. The source of this sequence is a woman aged 40 to 75 with stage I squamous cell lung carcinoma. The CDR3 spells CASSLSGIGQPQHF. The CDR3 coding sequence is TGTGCCAGCAGTTTATCTGGGATTGGGCAGCCCCAGCATTTT.